This entry describes one T cell receptor (beta chain). The target of this receptor is not known. Base qualities are missing; no much larger clone stands one base away. The data derive from a study of blood T cell repertoires in COVID-19 (dated by TCRdb to 2018 to 2021). For context, the study as a whole: Samples covering the acute and convalescent phases of COVID-19 were provided by collaborators in the United States, Italy and Spain. A de-identified subject ID, COVID-19 status, age in years and sex were almost always included in the sample metadata. The material from the prospective study consisted of cDNA or gDNA derived from T cells, B-cell-depleted T cells, or PBMCs. HLA class I and class II types, where available, came from metadata supplied by the sample provider rather than from assay-based typing. The samples were drawn from two sources: the first 160 participants of the ongoing ImmuneRACE study, and 1,000 to 1,500 subjects contributed by 6 global collaborators. Subjects who had been exposed to COVID-19, were actively infected with it, or had recovered from it provided the deeply sampled blood TCRbeta repertoires that made up the dataset. The repertoires were released in a freely available public database intended as a resource for research on the immune response to SARS-CoV-2. What the study reported, not specific to this receptor: How much clinical and demographic metadata was included differed by source and by participant, and the metadata was provided uncurated.

TCRbeta CDR3 regions were amplified from genomic DNA by means of the immunoSEQ Assay, a bias-controlled multiplex PCR. The original pipeline was this. The number of nucleated cells in each sample was estimated by amplification of reference gene primers within the assay. To quantify the absolute abundance of each unique TCRbeta CDR3 rearrangement, sequence reads were collapsed and filtered. For each sample, productive Simpson clonality was calculated as the square root of Simpson's diversity index across productive rearrangements. TCRdb carries this immuneACCESS record with in-frame sequences only. Its versions omit some clonotypes, under half of them owing to an unresolved V gene in the studies checked, with the rest unexplained. V, J and clone size reflect that table, while D and trimming were determined from the DNA. The sample table holds some 300,000 clones, of which about 91% were seen once. The ten largest account for roughly 6.9% of the sample.

From cysteine to phenylalanine, the CDR3 is 18 amino acids long. The entry retains the CDR3 DNA only, 54 bases that are in frame from base 1. CDR1 and CDR2 are read off the germline V gene as MGHRA and YSYEKL. The germline V end is reduced by 4 bases and the J end by 2 bases; junction bases left unmatched: 14. Another Seattle source contributed samples from volunteer blood donors who had recovered from COVID-19. The collaborating institutions used their own protocols to collect whole blood in K2EDTA tubes. For TCRbeta analysis, collaborator samples were shipped as frozen whole blood, as isolated PBMCs, or as DNA extracted from either sample type.

The clonotype comes from a woman in her twenties or thirties who had recovered from COVID-19. In this chain, TRBV4-1 is recombined with TRBJ2-7; 10 middle bases align to TRBD1. Sequenced: peripheral blood. The nucleotides are TGCGCCAGCAGCCCTCAAGTAGCGGGACAGGGGAGTCCCTACGAGCAGTACTTC. Protein translation: CASSPQVAGQGSPYEQYF.